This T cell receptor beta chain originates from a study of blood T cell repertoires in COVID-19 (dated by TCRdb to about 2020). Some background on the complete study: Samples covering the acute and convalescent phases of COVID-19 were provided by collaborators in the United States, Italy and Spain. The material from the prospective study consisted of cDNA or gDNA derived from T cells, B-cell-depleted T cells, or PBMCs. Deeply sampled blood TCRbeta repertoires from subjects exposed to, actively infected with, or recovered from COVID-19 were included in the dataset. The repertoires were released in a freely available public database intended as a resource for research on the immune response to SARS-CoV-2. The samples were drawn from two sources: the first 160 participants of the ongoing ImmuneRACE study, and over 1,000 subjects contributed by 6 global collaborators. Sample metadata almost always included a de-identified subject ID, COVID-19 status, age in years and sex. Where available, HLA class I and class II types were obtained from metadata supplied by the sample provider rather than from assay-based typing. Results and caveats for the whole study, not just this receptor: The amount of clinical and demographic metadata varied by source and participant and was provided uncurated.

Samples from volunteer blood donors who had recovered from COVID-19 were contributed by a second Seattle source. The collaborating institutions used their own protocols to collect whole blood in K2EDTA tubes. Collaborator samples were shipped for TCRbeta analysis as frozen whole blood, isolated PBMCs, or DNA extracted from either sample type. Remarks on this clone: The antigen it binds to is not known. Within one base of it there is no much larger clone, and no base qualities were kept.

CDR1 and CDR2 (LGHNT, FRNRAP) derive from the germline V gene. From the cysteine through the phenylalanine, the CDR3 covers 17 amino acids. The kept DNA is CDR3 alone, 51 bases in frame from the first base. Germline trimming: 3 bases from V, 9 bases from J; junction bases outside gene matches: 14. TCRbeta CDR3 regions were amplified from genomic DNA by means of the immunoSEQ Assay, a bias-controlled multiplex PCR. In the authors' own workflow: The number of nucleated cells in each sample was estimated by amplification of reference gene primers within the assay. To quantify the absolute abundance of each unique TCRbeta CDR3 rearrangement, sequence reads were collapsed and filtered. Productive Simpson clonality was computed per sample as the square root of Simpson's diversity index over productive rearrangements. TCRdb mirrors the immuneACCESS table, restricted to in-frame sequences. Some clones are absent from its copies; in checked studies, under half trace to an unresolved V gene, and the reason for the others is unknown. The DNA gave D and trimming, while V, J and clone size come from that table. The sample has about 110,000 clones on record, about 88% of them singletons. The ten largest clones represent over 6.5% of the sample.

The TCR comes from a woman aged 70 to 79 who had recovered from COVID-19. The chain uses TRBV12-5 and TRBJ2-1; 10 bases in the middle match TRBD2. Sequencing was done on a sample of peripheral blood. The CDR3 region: CASGFISRASGSSEQFF. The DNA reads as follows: TGTGCTAGTGGTTTTATTTCGCGGGCTAGCGGGAGTAGTGAGCAGTTCTTC.